This paragraph reports one TCR beta chain. What it binds is unknown. TCRdb re-derived calls from the 5' RACE reads in MiXCR, one entry per CDR3 protein. The sample carries some 58,000 distinct CDR3 sequences, around 13% recorded once. This sample is part of a study of early T cells in non-severe SARS-CoV-2 infection. Background on the study: From unsorted whole blood, bulk RNA was sequenced, and the chains remained unpaired. Study-wide results and caveats: In VDJdb matching, anti-spike CD8 responses were favored while private and CD4 specificities went missing.

This CDR3 is 11 amino acids long. The junction had 8 bases not matched to a gene; V was cut back by 6 bases and J by 13 bases. Germline V gene lookup returns CDR1 MNHEY and CDR2 SVGAGI. The sequencing sample was made of whole blood. The sequence derives from an adult who was a healthcare worker with PCR-confirmed SARS-CoV-2 infection or an uninfected control (not recorded which). J is TRBJ1-1 and V is TRBV6-5; 7 nucleotides line up with TRBD1. The CDR3: CASSNQGGVFF. CDR3 sequence (DNA): TGTGCCAGCAGCAATCAGGGGGGAGTTTTCTTT.